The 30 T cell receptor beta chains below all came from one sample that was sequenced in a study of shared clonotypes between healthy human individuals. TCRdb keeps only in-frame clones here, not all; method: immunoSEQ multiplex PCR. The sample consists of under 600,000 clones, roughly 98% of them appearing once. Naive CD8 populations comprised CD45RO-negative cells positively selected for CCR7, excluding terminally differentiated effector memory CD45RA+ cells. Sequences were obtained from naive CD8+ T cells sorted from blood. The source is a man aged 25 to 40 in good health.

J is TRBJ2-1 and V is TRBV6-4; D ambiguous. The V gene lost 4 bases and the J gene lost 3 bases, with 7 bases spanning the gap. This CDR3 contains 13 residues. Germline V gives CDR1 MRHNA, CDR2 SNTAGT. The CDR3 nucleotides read TGTGCCAGCAGTGGATGTCTCTACAATGAGCAGTTCTTC. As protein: CASSGCLYNEQFF.

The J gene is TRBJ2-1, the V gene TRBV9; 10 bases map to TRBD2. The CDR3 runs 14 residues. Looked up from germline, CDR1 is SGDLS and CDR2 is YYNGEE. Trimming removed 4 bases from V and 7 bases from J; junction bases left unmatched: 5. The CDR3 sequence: CASSFSGRINEQFF. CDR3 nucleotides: TGTGCCAGCAGCTTTAGCGGGAGGATAAATGAGCAGTTCTTC.

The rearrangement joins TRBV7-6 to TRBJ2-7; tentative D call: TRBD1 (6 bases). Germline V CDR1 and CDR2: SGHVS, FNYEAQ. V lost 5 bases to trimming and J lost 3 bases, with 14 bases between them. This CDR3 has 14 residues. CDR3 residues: CASSPTTGHYEQYF. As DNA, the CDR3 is TGTGCCAGCAGCCCCACCACAGGGCACTACGAGCAGTACTTC.

The CDR3 nucleotides are TGTGCCTTGAGAGGGAATGAGCAGTTCTTC. It yields the protein CALRGNEQFF. The chain combines TRBV7-2 with TRBJ2-1; D may be TRBD2 (5 bases). The CDR3 runs 10 residues. CDR1 and CDR2 from the germline V gene are SGHTA and FQGNSA. The V and J ends lost 11 bases and 7 bases respectively, with 9 bases between them.

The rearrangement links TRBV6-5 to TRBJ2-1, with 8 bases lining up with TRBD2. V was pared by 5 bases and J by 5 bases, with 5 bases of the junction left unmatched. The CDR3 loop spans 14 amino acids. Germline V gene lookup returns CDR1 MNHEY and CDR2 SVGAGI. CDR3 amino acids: CASSLSGTHNEQFF. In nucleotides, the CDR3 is TGTGCCAGCAGTCTTAGCGGGACACACAATGAGCAGTTCTTC.

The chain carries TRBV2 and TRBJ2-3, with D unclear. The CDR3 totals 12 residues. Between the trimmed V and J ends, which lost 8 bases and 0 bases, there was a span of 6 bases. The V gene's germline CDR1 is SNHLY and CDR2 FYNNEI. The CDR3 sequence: CASPGSTDTQYF. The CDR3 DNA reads TGTGCCAGCCCTGGAAGCACAGATACGCAGTATTTT.

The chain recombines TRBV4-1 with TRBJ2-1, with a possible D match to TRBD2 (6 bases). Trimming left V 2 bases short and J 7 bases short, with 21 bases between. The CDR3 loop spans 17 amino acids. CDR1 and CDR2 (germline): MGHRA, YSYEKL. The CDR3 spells CASSQPPLREDGNEQFF. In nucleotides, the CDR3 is TGCGCCAGCAGCCAACCCCCCCTAAGGGAGGATGGAAATGAGCAGTTCTTC.

For the CDR3, the DNA is TGTGCCAGCAGCGTAGAGGTCAGGAACACCGGGGAGCTGTTTTTT. This sequence encodes CASSVEVRNTGELFF. The chain links TRBV9 to TRBJ2-2; no clear D gene. The CDR3 covers 15 residues. V lost 0 bases, J lost 1 base, and 7 bases lay in between. In germline, CDR1 is SGDLS, CDR2 YYNGEE. Complete variable domain (other parts from reference TRBV9 and TRBJ2-2): DSGVTQTPKHLITATGQRVTLRCSPRSGDLSVYWYQQSLDQGLQFLIQYYNGEERAKGNILERFSAQQFPDLHSELNLSSLELGDSALYFCASSVEVRNTGELFFGEGSRLTVL.

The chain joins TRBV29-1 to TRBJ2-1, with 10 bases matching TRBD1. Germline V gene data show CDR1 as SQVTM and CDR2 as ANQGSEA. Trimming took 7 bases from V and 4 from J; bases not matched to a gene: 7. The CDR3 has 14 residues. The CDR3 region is CSAAGDRGYNEQFF. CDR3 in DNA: TGCAGCGCCGCAGGGGACAGGGGATACAATGAGCAGTTCTTC.

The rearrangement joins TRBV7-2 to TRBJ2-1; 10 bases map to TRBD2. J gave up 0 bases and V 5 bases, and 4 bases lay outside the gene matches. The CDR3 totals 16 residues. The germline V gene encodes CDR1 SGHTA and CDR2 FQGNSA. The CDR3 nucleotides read TGTGCCAGCAGCCAAGCGGGAGGGCCCTCCTACAATGAGCAGTTCTTC. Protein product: CASSQAGGPSYNEQFF.

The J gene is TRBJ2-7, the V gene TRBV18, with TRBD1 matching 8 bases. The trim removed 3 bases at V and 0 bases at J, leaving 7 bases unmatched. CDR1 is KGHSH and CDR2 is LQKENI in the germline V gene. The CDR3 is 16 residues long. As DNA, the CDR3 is TGTGCCAGCTCACCCTCCAGGGGACAGGCCTCCTACGAGCAGTACTTC. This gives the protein CASSPSRGQASYEQYF.

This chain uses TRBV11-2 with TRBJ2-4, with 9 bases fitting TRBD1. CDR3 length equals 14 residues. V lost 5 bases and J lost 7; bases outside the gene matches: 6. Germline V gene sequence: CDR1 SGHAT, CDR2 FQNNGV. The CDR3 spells CASSTRTGVNIQYF. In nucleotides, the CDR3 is TGTGCCAGCAGCACCCGGACAGGGGTGAACATTCAGTACTTC.

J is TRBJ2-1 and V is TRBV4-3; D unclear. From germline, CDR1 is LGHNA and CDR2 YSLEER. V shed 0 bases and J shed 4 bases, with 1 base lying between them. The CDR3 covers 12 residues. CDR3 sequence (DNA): TGCGCCAGCAGCCAAGAATACAATGAGCAGTTCTTC. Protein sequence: CASSQEYNEQFF.

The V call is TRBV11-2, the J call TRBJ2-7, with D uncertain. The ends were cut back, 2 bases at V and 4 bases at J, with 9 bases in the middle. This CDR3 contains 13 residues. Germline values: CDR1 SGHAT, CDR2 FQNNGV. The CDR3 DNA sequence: TGTGCCAGCAGCTTACGAGTTAATTACGAGCAGTACTTC. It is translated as CASSLRVNYEQYF.

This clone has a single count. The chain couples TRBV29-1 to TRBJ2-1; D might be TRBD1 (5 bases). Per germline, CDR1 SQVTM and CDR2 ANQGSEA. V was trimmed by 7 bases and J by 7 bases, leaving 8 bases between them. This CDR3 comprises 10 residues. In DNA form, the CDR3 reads TGCAGCGCTGCAGGGAATGAGCAGTTCTTC. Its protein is CSAAGNEQFF.

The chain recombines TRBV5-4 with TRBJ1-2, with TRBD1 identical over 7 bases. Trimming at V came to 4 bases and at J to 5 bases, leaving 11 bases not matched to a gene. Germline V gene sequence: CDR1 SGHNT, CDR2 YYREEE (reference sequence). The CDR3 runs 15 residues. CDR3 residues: CASSGTADLGYGYTF. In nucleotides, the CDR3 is TGTGCCAGCAGCGGGACAGCAGATCTTGGGTATGGCTACACCTTC.

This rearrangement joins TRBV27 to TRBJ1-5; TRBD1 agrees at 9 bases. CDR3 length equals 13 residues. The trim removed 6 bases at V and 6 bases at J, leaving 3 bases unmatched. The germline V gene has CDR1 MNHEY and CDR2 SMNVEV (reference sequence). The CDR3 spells CASRGQGGQPQHF. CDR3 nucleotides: TGTGCCAGCAGGGGACAGGGTGGTCAGCCCCAGCATTTT.

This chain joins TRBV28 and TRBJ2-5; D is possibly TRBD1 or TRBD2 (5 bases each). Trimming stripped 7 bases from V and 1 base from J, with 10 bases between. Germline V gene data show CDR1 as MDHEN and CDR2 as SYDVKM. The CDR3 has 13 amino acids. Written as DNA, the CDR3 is TGTGCCAGCACGCCCGGGACCCAAGAGACCCAGTACTTC. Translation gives CASTPGTQETQYF.

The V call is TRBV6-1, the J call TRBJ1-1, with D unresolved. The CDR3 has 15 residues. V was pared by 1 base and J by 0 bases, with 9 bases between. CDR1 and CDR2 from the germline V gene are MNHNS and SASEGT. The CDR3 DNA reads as TGTGCCAGCAGTGAAGAGGTAGCTTTGAACACTGAAGCTTTCTTT. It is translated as CASSEEVALNTEAFF.

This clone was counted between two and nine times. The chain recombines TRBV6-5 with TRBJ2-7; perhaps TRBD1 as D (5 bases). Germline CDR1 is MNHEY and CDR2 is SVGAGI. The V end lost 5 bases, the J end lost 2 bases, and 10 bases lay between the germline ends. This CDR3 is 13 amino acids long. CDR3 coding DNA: TGTGCCAGCAGTATCGTAGGGGCCTACGAGCAGTACTTC. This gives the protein CASSIVGAYEQYF.

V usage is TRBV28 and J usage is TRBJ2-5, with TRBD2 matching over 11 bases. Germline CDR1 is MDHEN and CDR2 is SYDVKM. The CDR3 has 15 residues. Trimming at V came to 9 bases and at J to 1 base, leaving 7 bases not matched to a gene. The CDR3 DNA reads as TGTGCCAGTGTAGCGGGAGGGTATGCCCAAGAGACCCAGTACTTC. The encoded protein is CASVAGGYAQETQYF.

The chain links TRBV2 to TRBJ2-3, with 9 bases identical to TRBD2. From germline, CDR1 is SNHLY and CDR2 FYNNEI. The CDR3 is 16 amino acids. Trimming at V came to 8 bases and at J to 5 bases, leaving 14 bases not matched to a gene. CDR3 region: CASPGDSGRLVDTQYF. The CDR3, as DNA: TGTGCCAGCCCCGGGGATAGCGGGAGACTGGTAGATACGCAGTATTTT.

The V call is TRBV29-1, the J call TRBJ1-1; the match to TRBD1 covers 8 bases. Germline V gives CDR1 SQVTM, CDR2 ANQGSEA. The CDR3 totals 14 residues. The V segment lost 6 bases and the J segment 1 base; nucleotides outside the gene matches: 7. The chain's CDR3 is CSVGRQGTNTEAFF. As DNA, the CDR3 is TGCAGCGTCGGGAGACAGGGGACGAACACTGAAGCTTTCTTT. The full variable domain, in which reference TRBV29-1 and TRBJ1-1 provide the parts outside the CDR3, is SAVISQKPSRDICQRGTSLTIQCQVDSQVTMMFWYRQQPGQSLTLIATANQGSEATYESGFVIDKFPISRPNLTFSTLTVSNMSPEDSSIYLCSVGRQGTNTEAFFGQGTRLTVV.

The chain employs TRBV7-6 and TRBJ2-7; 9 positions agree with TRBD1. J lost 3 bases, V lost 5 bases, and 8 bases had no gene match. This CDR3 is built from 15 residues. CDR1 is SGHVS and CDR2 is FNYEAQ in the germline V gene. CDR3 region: CASSPAGTGNYEQYF. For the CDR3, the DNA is TGTGCCAGCAGCCCCGCGGGGACAGGGAACTACGAGCAGTACTTC.

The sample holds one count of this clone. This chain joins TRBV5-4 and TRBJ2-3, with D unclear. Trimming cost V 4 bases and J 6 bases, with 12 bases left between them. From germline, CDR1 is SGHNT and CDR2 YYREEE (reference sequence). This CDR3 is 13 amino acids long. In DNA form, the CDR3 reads TGTGCCAGCAGCCAACACACCACGGATACGCAGTATTTT. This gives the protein CASSQHTTDTQYF.

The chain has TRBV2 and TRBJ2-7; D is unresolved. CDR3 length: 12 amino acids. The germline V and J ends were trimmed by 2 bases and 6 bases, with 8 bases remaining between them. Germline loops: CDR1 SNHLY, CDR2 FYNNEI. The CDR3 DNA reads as TGTGCCAGCAGTGAATTGGTTCGCGAGCAGTACTTC. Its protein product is CASSELVREQYF.

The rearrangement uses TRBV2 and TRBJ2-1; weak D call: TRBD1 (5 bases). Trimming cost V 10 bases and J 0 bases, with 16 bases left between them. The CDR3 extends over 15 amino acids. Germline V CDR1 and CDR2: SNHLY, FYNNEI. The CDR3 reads CAKLSGLSSYNEQFF. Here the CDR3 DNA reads TGTGCCAAACTATCAGGGTTAAGCTCCTACAATGAGCAGTTCTTC.

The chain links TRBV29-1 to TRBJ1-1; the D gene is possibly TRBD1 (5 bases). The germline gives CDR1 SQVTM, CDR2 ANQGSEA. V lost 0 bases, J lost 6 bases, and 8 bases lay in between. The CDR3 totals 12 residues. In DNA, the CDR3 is TGCAGCGTTGAAGAAGGGGCAGCTGAAGCTTTCTTT. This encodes CSVEEGAAEAFF.

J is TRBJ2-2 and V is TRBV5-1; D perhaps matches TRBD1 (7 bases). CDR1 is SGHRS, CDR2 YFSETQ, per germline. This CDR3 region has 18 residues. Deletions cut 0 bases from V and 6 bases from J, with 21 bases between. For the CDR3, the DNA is TGCGCCAGCAGCTTGGGCTACAGGGGCCGGGAGCGGGCCGGGGAGCTGTTTTTT. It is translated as CASSLGYRGRERAGELFF.

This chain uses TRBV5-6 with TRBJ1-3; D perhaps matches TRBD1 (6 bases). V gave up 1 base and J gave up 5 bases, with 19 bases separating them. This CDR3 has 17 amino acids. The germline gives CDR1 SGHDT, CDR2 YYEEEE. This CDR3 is CASSLWAGQIVRNTIYF. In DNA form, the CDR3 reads TGTGCCAGCAGCTTGTGGGCAGGACAGATTGTAAGAAACACCATATATTTT.